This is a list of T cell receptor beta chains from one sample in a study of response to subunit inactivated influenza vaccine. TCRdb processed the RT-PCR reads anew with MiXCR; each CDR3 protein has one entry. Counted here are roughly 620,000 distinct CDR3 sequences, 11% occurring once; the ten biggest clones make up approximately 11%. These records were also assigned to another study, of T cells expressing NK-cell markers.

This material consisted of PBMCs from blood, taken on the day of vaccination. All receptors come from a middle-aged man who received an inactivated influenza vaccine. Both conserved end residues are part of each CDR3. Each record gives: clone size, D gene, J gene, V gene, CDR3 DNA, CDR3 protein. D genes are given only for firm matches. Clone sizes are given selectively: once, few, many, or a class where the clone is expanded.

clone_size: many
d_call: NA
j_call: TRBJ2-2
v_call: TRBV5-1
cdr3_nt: TGCGCCAGCAGCTTGAATGGGAACACCGGGGAGCTGTTTTTT
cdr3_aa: CASSLNGNTGELFF

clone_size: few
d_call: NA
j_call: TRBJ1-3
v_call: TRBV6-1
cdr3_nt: TGTGCCAGCAGTAGCGCAGGTTCTGGAAACACCATATATTTT
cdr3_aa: CASSSAGSGNTIYF

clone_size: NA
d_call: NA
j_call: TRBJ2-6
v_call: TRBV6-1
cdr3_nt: TGTGCCAGCAGTCGCCTGCAGGGGACGGTTGGGGCCAACGTCCTGACTTTC
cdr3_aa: CASSRLQGTVGANVLTF

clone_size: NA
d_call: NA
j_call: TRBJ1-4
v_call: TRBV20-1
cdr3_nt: TGCAGTGCTAGAGATGTCCCAACTAATGAAAAACTGTTTTTT
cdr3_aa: CSARDVPTNEKLFF

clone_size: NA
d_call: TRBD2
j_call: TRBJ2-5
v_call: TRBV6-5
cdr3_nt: TGTGCCAGCAGTTTTAGCGGGGGGATCCAAGAGACCCAGTACTTC
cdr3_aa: CASSFSGGIQETQYF

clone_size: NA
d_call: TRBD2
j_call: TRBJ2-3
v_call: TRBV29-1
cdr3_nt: TGCAGCGTTGAAGTTAGCGGGGGGTCGTATACGCAGTATTTT
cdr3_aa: CSVEVSGGSYTQYF

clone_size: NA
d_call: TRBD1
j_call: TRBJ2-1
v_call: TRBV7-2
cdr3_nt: TGTGCCAGCAGCCCCGACAGGGACTCCTACAATGAGCAGTTCTTC
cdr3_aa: CASSPDRDSYNEQFF

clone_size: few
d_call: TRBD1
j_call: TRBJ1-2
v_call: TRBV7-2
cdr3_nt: TGTGCCAGCAGCCCAGGGGGCTTTAACTATGGCTACACCTTC
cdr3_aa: CASSPGGFNYGYTF

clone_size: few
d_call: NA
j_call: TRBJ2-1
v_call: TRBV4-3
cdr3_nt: TGCGCCAGCAGCCAAGAGCGGTACGTAGCGCCAGACTACAATGAGCAGTTCTTC
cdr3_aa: CASSQERYVAPDYNEQFF

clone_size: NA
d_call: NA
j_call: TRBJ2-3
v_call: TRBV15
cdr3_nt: TGTGCCACCAGCTACGGGGCGAGCCCTAGCACAGATACGCAGTATTTT
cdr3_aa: CATSYGASPSTDTQYF

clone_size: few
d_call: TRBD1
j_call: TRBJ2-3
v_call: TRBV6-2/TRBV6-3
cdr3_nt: TGTGCCAGCAGGCAGGGGGCAACAGATACGCAGTATTTT
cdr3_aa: CASRQGATDTQYF

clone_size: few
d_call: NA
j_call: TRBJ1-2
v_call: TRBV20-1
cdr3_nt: TGCAGTGCTAGAGAATATCTAAGCTATGGCTACACCTTC
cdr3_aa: CSAREYLSYGYTF

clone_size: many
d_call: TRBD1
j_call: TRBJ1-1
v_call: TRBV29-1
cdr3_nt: TGCAGCGTTGAAGAAGGGACAGGGGGCACTGAAGCTTTCTTT
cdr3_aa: CSVEEGTGGTEAFF

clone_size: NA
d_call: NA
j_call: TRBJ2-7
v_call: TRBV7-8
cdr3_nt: TGTGCCAGCAGCTTAGCTAGCGGATACTTACTCCCCTACGAGCAGTACTTC
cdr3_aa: CASSLASGYLLPYEQYF

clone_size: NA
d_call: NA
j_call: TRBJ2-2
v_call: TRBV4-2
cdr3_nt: TGTGCCAGCAGCCAAGAGAGGAGGGCCGGGGAGCTGTTTTTT
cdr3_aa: CASSQERRAGELFF

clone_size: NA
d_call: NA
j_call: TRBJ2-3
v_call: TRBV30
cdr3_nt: TGTGCCTGGAGTCCTTTGACAGATACGCAGTATTTT
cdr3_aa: CAWSPLTDTQYF

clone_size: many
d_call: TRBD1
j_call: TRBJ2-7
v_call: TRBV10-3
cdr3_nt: TGTGCCATCAGTGAGTCTAGATCGGCAGGGGGCTCCTACGAGCAGTACTTC
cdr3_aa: CAISESRSAGGSYEQYF

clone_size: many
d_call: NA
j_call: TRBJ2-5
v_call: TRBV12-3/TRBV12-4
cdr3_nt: TGTGCCAGCAGTTTAATGGGACTTAAAGAGACCCAGTACTTC
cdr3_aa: CASSLMGLKETQYF